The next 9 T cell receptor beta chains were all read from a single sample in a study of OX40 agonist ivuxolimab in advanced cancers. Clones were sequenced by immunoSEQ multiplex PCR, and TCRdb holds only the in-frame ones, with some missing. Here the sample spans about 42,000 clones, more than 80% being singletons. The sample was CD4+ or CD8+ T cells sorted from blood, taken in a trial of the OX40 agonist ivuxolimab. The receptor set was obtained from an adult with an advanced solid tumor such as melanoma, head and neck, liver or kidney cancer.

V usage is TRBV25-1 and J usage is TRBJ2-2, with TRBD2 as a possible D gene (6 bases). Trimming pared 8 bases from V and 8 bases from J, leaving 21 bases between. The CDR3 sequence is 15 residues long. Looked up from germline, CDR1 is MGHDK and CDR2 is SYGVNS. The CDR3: CASGDSRRPGGELFF. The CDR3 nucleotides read TGTGCCAGCGGGGACTCCCGCCGTCCGGGTGGGGAGCTGTTTTTT.

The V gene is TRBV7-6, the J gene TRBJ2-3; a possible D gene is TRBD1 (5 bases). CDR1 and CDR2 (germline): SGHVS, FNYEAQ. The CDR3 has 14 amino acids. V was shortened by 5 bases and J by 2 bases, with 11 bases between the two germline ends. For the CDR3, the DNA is TGTGCCAGCAGCCCCATCAGGGCCACAGATACGCAGTATTTT. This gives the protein CASSPIRATDTQYF.

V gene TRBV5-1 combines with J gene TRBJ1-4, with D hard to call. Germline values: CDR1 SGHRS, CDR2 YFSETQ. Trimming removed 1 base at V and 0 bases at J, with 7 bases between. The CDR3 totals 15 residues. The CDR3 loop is CASSLNTPTNEKLFF. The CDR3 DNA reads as TGCGCCAGCAGCTTGAATACACCAACTAATGAAAAACTGTTTTTT.

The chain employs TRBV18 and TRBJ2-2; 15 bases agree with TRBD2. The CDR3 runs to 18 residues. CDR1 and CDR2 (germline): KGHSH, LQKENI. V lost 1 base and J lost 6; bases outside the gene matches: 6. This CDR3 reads CASSPRTSGRAEAGELFF. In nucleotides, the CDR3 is TGTGCCAGCTCACCACGGACTAGCGGGAGGGCCGAGGCCGGGGAGCTGTTTTTT.

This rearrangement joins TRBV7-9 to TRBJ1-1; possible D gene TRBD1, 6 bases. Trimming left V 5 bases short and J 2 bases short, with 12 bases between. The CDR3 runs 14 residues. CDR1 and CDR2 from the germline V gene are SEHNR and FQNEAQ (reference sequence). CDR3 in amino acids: CASSPGTTNTEAFF. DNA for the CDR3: TGTGCCAGCAGCCCCGGGACAACCAACACTGAAGCTTTCTTT.

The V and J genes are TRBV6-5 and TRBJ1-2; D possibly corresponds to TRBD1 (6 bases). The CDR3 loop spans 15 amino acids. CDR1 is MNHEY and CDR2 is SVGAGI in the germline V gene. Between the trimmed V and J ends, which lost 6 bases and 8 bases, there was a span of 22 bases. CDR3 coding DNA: TGTGCCAGCAGGCAACTTCTTCAGGGGTTTAGGGGCTACACCTTC. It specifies CASRQLLQGFRGYTF.

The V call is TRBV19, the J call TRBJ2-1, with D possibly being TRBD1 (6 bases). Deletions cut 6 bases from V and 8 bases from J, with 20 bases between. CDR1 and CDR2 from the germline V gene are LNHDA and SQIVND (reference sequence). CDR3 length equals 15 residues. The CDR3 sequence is CASRHPGTSGDEQFF. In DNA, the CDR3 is TGTGCCAGTAGACACCCCGGGACATCTGGGGATGAGCAGTTCTTC.

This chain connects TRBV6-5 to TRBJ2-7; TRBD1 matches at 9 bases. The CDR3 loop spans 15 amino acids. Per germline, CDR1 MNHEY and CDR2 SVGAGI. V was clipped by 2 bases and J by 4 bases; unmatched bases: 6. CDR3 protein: CASSYGDRATYEQYF. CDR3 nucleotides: TGTGCCAGCAGTTACGGGGACAGGGCGACTTACGAGCAGTACTTC.

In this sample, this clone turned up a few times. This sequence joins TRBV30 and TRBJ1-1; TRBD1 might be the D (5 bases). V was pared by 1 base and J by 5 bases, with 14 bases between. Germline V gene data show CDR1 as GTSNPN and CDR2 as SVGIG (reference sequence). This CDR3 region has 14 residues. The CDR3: CAWSEGFWATEAFF. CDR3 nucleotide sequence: TGTGCCTGGAGTGAGGGGTTTTGGGCGACTGAAGCTTTCTTT.